This entry lists 27 T cell receptor beta chains sequenced from one sample in a study of neoadjuvant anti-PD-1 for oral cavity cancer. This table comes from immunoSEQ multiplex PCR, and its TCRdb copy is limited to in-frame clones, with some not included. The sample lists 35,000 to 50,000 clones, 60% to 80% seen once, with roughly 5% in the top ten. Time point meaning: after neoadjuvant nivolumab, at surgical resection. This specimen was PBMCs, taken after nivolumab (anti-PD-1) treatment. The receptors shown here come from a person aged 35 to 85 with oral cavity squamous cell carcinoma.

This clone was seen a few times. This sample also contains other DNA sequences that code for the same CDR3. This rearrangement joins TRBV27 to TRBJ1-5; possible D gene TRBD1, 6 bases. Germline V gene sequence: CDR1 MNHEY, CDR2 SMNVEV (reference sequence). The CDR3 has 15 residues. Trimming removed 5 bases at V and 2 bases at J, with 13 bases between. The CDR3 region has the DNA TGTGCCAGCAGTCCACAGGGTTTGGGCAATCAGCCCCAGCATTTT. It specifies CASSPQGLGNQPQHF.

The chain uses TRBV10-2 and TRBJ2-5, with 12 bases identical to TRBD2. Unmatched junction bases numbered 1, after V lost 0 bases and J lost 5 bases. CDR1 WSHSY and CDR2 SAAADI come from the germline V gene. This CDR3 spans 15 amino acids. The CDR3 sequence: CASSESTSGGETQYF. The CDR3, as DNA: TGCGCCAGCAGTGAGTCGACTAGCGGGGGTGAGACCCAGTACTTC.

J is TRBJ1-5 and V is TRBV9; 7 nucleotides agree with TRBD1. Looked up from germline, CDR1 is SGDLS and CDR2 is YYNGEE. The CDR3 is made up of 15 amino acids. Trimming cost V 4 bases and J 4 bases; bases outside gene matches: 8. The CDR3 spells CASSTTGTVNQPQHF. The CDR3 DNA sequence: TGTGCCAGCAGCACAACAGGGACAGTAAATCAGCCCCAGCATTTT.

J is TRBJ2-5 and V is TRBV2, with 14 bases that match TRBD2. This CDR3 comprises 16 residues. CDR1 is SNHLY, CDR2 FYNNEI, per germline. V trimming: 4 bases; J trimming: 5 bases; junction bases outside the gene matches: 6. CDR3: CASSGTSGGTWETQYF. In DNA, the CDR3 is TGTGCCAGCAGTGGGACTAGCGGGGGGACCTGGGAGACCCAGTACTTC.

The V call is TRBV2, the J call TRBJ1-2; a weak D match, TRBD1 (5 bases). Trimming pared 5 bases from V and 5 bases from J, leaving 6 bases between. The CDR3 extends over 11 amino acids. Germline-derived CDR1 and CDR2 are SNHLY and FYNNEI. The CDR3 loop reads CASSRQYGYTF. The DNA for the CDR3 is TGTGCCAGCAGTCGACAGTATGGCTACACCTTC.

The rearrangement joins TRBV5-4 to TRBJ2-7; D is possibly TRBD1 (6 bases). This CDR3 spans 13 amino acids. Germline loops: CDR1 SGHNT, CDR2 YYREEE (reference sequence). Trimming left V 0 bases short and J 2 bases short, with 6 bases between. The CDR3 region is CASSLGGPYEQYF. CDR3 in DNA: TGTGCCAGCAGCTTGGGGGGGCCCTACGAGCAGTACTTC.

CDR3 nucleotides: TGTGCCAGCAGCGTAGCTGCAGGGGGCAGCCTGACAGATACGCAGTATTTT. Translation: CASSVAAGGSLTDTQYF. The chain has TRBV9 and TRBJ2-3; 8 bases are a match to TRBD1. The V segment lost 0 bases and the J segment 3 bases; nucleotides outside the gene matches: 9. CDR1 and CDR2 (germline): SGDLS, YYNGEE. The CDR3 spans 17 residues.

This chain joins TRBV5-1 and TRBJ1-3; no firm D call. V was pared by 0 bases and J by 0 bases, with 7 bases between. Germline V gene data show CDR1 as SGHRS and CDR2 as YFSETQ. The CDR3 has 15 residues. Here the CDR3 reads CASSLDGHSGNTIYF. CDR3 in DNA: TGCGCCAGCAGCTTGGACGGGCACTCTGGAAACACCATATATTTT.

CDR3 in amino acids: CASSLAGGQTNEKLFF. DNA for the CDR3: TGTGCCAGCAGCTTAGCGGGCGGCCAAACTAATGAAAAACTGTTTTTT. The chain couples TRBV7-8 to TRBJ1-4; D gene ambiguous. CDR1 SGHVS and CDR2 FQNEAQ come from the germline V gene. Trimming left V 0 bases short and J 1 base short, with 9 bases between. CDR3 length: 16 amino acids.

The chain employs TRBV11-2 and TRBJ2-7, with 7 bases lining up with TRBD1. J gave up 6 bases and V 3 bases, and 2 bases lay outside the gene matches. CDR3 length: 12 residues. Germline CDR1 reads SGHAT; CDR2 reads FQNNGV. Here the CDR3 DNA reads TGTGCCAGCAGCTTGGACAGGCGCGAGCAGTACTTC. Translating it yields CASSLDRREQYF.

The CDR3 coding sequence is TGTGCCAGCAGCTCCCCTTCCTACGAGCAGTACTTC. As protein: CASSSPSYEQYF. The V gene is TRBV5-6, the J gene TRBJ2-7; D is ambiguous. This CDR3 is 12 amino acids long. From germline, CDR1 is SGHDT and CDR2 YYEEEE. V lost 3 bases and J 1 base, leaving 5 bases between the germline ends.

The rearrangement joins TRBV11-2 to TRBJ1-3, with D perhaps TRBD1 (5 bases). CDR3 length equals 15 residues. Germline CDR1 reads SGHAT; CDR2 reads FQNNGV. The ends were cut back, 6 bases at V and 0 bases at J, with 12 bases in the middle. The CDR3 loop is CASSWGVDSGNTIYF. CDR3 DNA: TGTGCCAGCAGTTGGGGGGTCGACTCTGGAAACACCATATATTTT. The full variable domain, with the rest looked up from reference TRBV11-2 and TRBJ1-3, is EAGVAQSPRYKIIEKRQSVAFWCNPISGHATLYWYQQILGQGPKLLIQFQNNGVVDDSQLPKDRFSAERLKGVDSTLKIQPAKLEDSAVYLCASSWGVDSGNTIYFGEGSWLTVV.

The CDR3 loop reads CSVLDSAEAFF. CDR3 nucleotide sequence: TGCAGCGTCCTAGACAGCGCTGAAGCTTTCTTT. The V and J genes are TRBV29-1 and TRBJ1-1, with D perhaps TRBD1 (5 bases). This CDR3 region has 11 residues. Germline CDR1 and CDR2: SQVTM and ANQGSEA. V was clipped by 6 bases and J by 6 bases, with 11 bases between them.

The gene calls are TRBV27 and TRBJ2-2, with a weak D call TRBD1 (6 bases). Germline-derived CDR1 and CDR2 are MNHEY and SMNVEV (reference sequence). The V end was cut by 8 bases, the J end by 5 bases, with 24 bases between. CDR3 size: 17 residues. DNA for the CDR3: TGTGCCAGCTACAGTTTAGGTATACAGGGTCGGACCGGGGAGCTGTTTTTT. Its protein is CASYSLGIQGRTGELFF.

This clone was seen only once. The chain is built from TRBV2 and TRBJ2-7, with 7 bases aligning to TRBD1. This CDR3 is built from 12 residues. V was pared by 6 bases and J by 5 bases, with 4 bases of the junction left unmatched. Per germline, CDR1 SNHLY and CDR2 FYNNEI. CDR3 protein: CASRGTANEQYF. CDR3 nucleotide sequence: TGTGCCAGCAGAGGGACAGCCAACGAGCAGTACTTC.

This sequence joins TRBV27 and TRBJ2-7, with 11 bases that match TRBD2. Losses at the gene ends were 5 bases for V and 0 bases for J; bases not matched to a gene: 6. The CDR3 contains 16 residues. Germline CDR1 reads MNHEY; CDR2 reads SMNVEV (reference sequence). This CDR3 reads CASSGGLAVRSYEQYF. Written as DNA, the CDR3 is TGTGCCAGCAGTGGGGGACTAGCGGTCCGCTCCTACGAGCAGTACTTC.

A word on this clone: The same CDR3 can be traced to other DNA sequences in this sample. The chain combines TRBV19 with TRBJ1-1; no definite D call. V lost 3 bases and J 4 bases, leaving 12 bases between the germline ends. From germline, CDR1 is LNHDA and CDR2 SQIVND (reference sequence). This CDR3 region has 14 residues. The CDR3 DNA follows: TGTGCCAGTAGTATTGATGGCCGAGGCACTGAAGCTTTCTTT. It specifies CASSIDGRGTEAFF.

The J gene is TRBJ1-2, the V gene TRBV5-4, with 7 bases that match TRBD1. Germline CDR1 and CDR2: SGHNT and YYREEE (reference sequence). The CDR3 sequence is 14 residues long. J was trimmed by 7 bases and V by 4 bases; bases with no gene match: 10. The CDR3 sequence: CASSPDRTGGGYTF. CDR3 coding DNA: TGTGCCAGCAGCCCGGACAGGACAGGAGGTGGCTACACCTTC.

V is TRBV19 and J is TRBJ2-3; D remains ambiguous. Trimming shortened V by 3 bases and J by 4 bases, and 8 bases separated the two germline ends. CDR3 length: 13 residues. Germline assignment: CDR1 LNHDA and CDR2 SQIVND (reference sequence). CDR3 residues: CASSMVPSDTQYF. The CDR3 DNA sequence: TGTGCCAGTAGTATGGTCCCCTCAGATACGCAGTATTTT.

This clone was counted once. The rearrangement links TRBV27 to TRBJ1-2; 11 nucleotides agree with TRBD1. Germline values: CDR1 MNHEY, CDR2 SMNVEV (reference sequence). V lost 6 bases to trimming and J lost 4 bases; unmatched junction nucleotides: 10. The CDR3 spans 16 residues. The DNA for the CDR3 is TGTGCCAGCAGGGGATATTTTGGACAGGGGGCCTATGGCTACACCTTC. Protein sequence: CASRGYFGQGAYGYTF.

This chain connects TRBV7-8 to TRBJ2-7; unclear D gene. This CDR3 is 14 amino acids long. Germline V gene data show CDR1 as SGHVS and CDR2 as FQNEAQ. The ends were cut back, 0 bases at V and 0 bases at J, with 6 bases in the middle. The CDR3 spells CASSLAASSYEQYF. CDR3 in DNA: TGTGCCAGCAGCTTAGCGGCTAGCTCCTACGAGCAGTACTTC.

This rearrangement joins TRBV9 to TRBJ2-5; D call uncertain. This CDR3 comprises 14 residues. CDR1 is SGDLS and CDR2 is YYNGEE in the germline V gene. Trimming took off 0 bases at V and 2 bases at J, with 8 bases between the two ends. CDR3 residues: CASSVGRFQETQYF. The CDR3 nucleotides are TGTGCCAGCAGCGTAGGTAGGTTTCAAGAGACCCAGTACTTC.

This clone showed up just a few times. V is TRBV5-1 and J is TRBJ1-6; 7 nucleotides agree with TRBD1. This CDR3 is 16 amino acids long. V shed 5 bases, J shed 2 bases, and the junction held 7 bases outside the gene matches. Per the germline V gene, CDR1 is SGHRS and CDR2 is YFSETQ. The CDR3 protein is CASSLDRWTYNSPLHF. The CDR3 bases are TGCGCCAGCAGTCTGGACAGGTGGACCTATAATTCACCCCTCCACTTT. Supplemented by reference TRBV5-1 and TRBJ1-6, the full variable domain reads KAGVTQTPRYLIKTRGQQVTLSCSPISGHRSVSWYQQTPGQGLQFLFEYFSETQRNKGNFPGRFSGRQFSNSRSEMNVSTLELGDSALYLCASSLDRWTYNSPLHFGNGTRLTVT.

The rearrangement uses TRBV5-1 and TRBJ2-2; D gene ambiguous. The CDR3 runs 12 residues. The ends were cut back, 4 bases at V and 5 bases at J, with 6 bases in the middle. Germline V gives CDR1 SGHRS, CDR2 YFSETQ. DNA of the CDR3: TGCGCCAGCAGCCGAGAAACCGGGGAGCTGTTTTTT. Protein: CASSRETGELFF.

This rearrangement joins TRBV19 to TRBJ1-5, with 9 positions matching TRBD1. The CDR3 has 15 residues. Germline CDR1 LNHDA, CDR2 SQIVND (reference sequence). Germline trimming cut 5 bases from V and 6 bases from J; bases unmatched to any gene: 8. CDR3: CASSPGQGMGQPQHF. The CDR3, as DNA: TGTGCCAGTAGTCCAGGACAGGGGATGGGTCAGCCCCAGCATTTT. Full variable domain (missing parts from reference TRBV19 and TRBJ1-5): DGGITQSPKYLFRKEGQNVTLSCEQNLNHDAMYWYRQDPGQGLRLIYYSQIVNDFQKGDIAEGYSVSREKKESFPLTVTSAQKNPTAFYLCASSPGQGMGQPQHFGDGTRLSIL.

This chain joins TRBV13 and TRBJ2-7; 7 bases are shared with TRBD1. Germline V gene data show CDR1 as PRHDT and CDR2 as FYEKMQ (reference sequence). The CDR3 totals 13 residues. V shed 5 bases and J 5 bases; nucleotides not matched to a gene: 6. CDR3 protein: CASSRQGNHEQYF. Written as DNA, the CDR3 is TGTGCCAGCAGCCGACAGGGTAACCACGAGCAGTACTTC. The variable domain in full, completed from reference TRBV13 and TRBJ2-7, reads AAGVIQSPRHLIKEKRETATLKCYPIPRHDTVYWYQQGPGQDPQFLISFYEKMQSDKGSIPDRFSAQQFSDYHSELNMSSLELGDSALYFCASSRQGNHEQYFGPGTRLTVT.

The genes are TRBV6-1 and TRBJ2-3; D is unresolved. This CDR3 region has 14 residues. The germline CDR1 and CDR2 sequences are MNHNS and SASEGT. V dropped 4 bases and J dropped 0 bases, with 8 bases sitting between them. The CDR3 sequence is CASSVPPSTDTQYF. CDR3 DNA: TGTGCCAGCAGTGTGCCCCCTAGCACAGATACGCAGTATTTT.